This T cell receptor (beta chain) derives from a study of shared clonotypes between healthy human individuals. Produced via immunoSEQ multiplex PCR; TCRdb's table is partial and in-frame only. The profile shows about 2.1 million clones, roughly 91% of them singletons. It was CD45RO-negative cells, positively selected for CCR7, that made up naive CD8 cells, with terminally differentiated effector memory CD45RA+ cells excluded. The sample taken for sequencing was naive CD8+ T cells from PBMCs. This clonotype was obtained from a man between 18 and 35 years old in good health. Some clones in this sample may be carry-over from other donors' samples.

CDR3 bases: TGTGCCAGCACCCCGGGACTAGCGGCTACAGATACGCAGTATTTT. Translation gives CASTPGLAATDTQYF. The chain uses TRBV27 and TRBJ2-3; 11 bases are a match to TRBD2. V trimming: 7 bases; J trimming: 3 bases; junction bases outside the gene matches: 6. The germline gives CDR1 MNHEY, CDR2 SMNVEV (reference sequence). This CDR3 contains 15 residues.